The following is a T cell receptor (beta chain) sequence with its context. The antigen remains undetermined. This sample is part of a study of response to subunit inactivated influenza vaccine. V lost 0 bases and J 8 bases, leaving 9 bases between the germline ends. The length of the CDR3 is 13 residues. Germline V gene lookup returns CDR1 LGHDT and CDR2 YNNKEL (reference sequence). Findings of the study overall: Researchers suggested that each seasonal influenza vaccination recruits few new T cells.

TCRdb reprocessed the RT-PCR reads with MiXCR, giving one entry per CDR3 protein. The sample has over 400,000 distinct CDR3 sequences; over 10% are singletons. This chain joins TRBV3-1 and TRBJ2-3; no clear D. The sequences come from PBMCs from blood, collected roughly 46 days after vaccination. This TCR derives from a man aged 45-65 years who received an inactivated influenza vaccine. CDR3 loop: CASSQDSVGTQYF. Here the CDR3 DNA reads TGTGCCAGCAGCCAAGACTCAGTCGGTACGCAGTATTTT.